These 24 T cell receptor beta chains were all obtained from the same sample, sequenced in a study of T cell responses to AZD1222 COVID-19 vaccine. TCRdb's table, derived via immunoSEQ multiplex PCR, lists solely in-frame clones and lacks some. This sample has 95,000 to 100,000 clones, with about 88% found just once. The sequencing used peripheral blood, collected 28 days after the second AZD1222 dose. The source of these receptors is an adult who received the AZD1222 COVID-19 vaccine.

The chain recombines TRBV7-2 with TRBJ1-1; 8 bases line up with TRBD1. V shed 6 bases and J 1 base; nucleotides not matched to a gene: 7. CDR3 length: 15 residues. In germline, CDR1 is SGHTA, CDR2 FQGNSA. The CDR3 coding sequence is TGTGCCAGCAGGCTCACAGGGGGGAAGAACACTGAAGCTTTCTTT. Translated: CASRLTGGKNTEAFF.

The CDR3 nucleotides are TGTGTCATAAAGGGGGCTGTTGGAAACACCATATATTTT. Amino acid sequence: CVIKGAVGNTIYF. The chain employs TRBV28 and TRBJ1-3, with 7 bases identical to TRBD1. Germline loops: CDR1 MDHEN, CDR2 SYDVKM. This CDR3 has 13 amino acids. Using reference TRBV28 and TRBJ1-3 for the parts outside the CDR3, the full variable domain is DVKVTQSSRYLVKRTGEKVFLECVQDMDHENMFWYRQDPGLGLRLIYFSYDVKMKEKGDIPEGYSVSREKKERFSLILESASTNQTSMYLCVIKGAVGNTIYFGEGSWLTVV.

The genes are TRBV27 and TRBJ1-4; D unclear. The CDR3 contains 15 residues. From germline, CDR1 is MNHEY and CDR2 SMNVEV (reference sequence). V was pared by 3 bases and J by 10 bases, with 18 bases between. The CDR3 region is CASSLWEGRKGKLFF. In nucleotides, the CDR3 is TGTGCCAGCAGTTTGTGGGAAGGGCGCAAAGGAAAACTGTTTTTT. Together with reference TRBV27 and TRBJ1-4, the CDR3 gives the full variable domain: EAQVTQNPRYLITVTGKKLTVTCSQNMNHEYMSWYRQDPGLGLRQIYYSMNVEVTDKGDVPEGYKVSRKEKRNFPLILESPSPNQTSLYFCASSLWEGRKGKLFFGSGTQLSVL.

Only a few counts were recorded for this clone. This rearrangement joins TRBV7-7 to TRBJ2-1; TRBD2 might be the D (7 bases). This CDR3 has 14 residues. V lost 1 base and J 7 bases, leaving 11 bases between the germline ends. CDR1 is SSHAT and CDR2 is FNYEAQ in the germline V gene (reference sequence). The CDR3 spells CASSLGRGPNEQFF. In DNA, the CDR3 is TGTGCCAGCAGCTTAGGGCGGGGGCCGAATGAGCAGTTCTTC.

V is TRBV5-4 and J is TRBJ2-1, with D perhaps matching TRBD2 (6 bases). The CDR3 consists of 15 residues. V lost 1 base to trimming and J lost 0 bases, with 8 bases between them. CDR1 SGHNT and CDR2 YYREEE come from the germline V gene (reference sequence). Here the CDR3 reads CASSLLGGSYNEQFF. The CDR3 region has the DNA TGTGCCAGCAGCTTGTTGGGGGGCTCCTACAATGAGCAGTTCTTC.

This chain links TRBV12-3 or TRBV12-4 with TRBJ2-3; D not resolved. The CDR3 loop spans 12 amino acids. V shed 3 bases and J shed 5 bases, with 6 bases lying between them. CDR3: CASSFERDTQYF. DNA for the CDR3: TGTGCCAGCAGTTTCGAAAGAGATACGCAGTATTTT.

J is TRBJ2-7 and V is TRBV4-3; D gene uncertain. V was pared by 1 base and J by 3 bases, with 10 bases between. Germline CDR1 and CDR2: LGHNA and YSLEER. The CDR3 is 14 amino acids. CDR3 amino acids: CASSQGVQLYEQYF. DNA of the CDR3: TGCGCCAGCAGCCAAGGGGTCCAGCTCTACGAGCAGTACTTC.

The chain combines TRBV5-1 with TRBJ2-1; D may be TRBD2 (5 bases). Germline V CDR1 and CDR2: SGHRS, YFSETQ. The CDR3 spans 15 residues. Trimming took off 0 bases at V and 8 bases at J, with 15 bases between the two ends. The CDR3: CASSLAGVGQDEQFF. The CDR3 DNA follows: TGCGCCAGCAGCTTGGCCGGGGTTGGTCAGGATGAGCAGTTCTTC.

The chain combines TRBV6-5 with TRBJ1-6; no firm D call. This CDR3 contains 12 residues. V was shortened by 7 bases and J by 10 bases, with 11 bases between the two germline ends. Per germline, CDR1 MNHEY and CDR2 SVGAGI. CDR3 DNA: TGTGCCAGCATCGGACCAAGCTCACCCCTCCACTTT. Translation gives CASIGPSSPLHF.

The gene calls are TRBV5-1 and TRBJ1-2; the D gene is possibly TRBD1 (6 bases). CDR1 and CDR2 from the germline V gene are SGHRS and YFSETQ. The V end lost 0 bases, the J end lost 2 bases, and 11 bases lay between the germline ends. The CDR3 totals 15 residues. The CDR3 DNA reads TGCGCCAGCAGCTTGGAGAGGGGGGCAAACTATGGCTACACCTTC. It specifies CASSLERGANYGYTF.

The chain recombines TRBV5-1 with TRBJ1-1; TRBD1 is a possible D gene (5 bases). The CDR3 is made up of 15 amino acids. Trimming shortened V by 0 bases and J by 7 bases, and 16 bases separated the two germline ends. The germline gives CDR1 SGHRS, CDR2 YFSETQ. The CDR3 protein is CASSLDGSGPLEAFF. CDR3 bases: TGCGCCAGCAGCTTGGATGGGTCGGGACCGCTTGAAGCTTTCTTT.

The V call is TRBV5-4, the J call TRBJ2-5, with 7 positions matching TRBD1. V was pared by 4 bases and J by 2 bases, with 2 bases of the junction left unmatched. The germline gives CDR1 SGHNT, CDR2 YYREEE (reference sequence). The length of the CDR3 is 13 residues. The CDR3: CASSTTGQETQYF. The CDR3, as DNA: TGTGCCAGCAGCACGACAGGGCAAGAGACCCAGTACTTC.

CDR3 residues: CASSQDLTWVNTEAFF. DNA for the CDR3: TGTGCCAGCAGCCAAGATCTAACCTGGGTGAACACTGAAGCTTTCTTT. The chain joins TRBV3-1 (or the pseudogene TRBV3-2) to TRBJ1-1, with D uncertain. CDR1 is LGHDT and CDR2 is YNNKEL in the germline V gene (reference sequence). The CDR3 runs 16 residues. V gave up 0 bases and J gave up 0 bases, with 11 bases separating them.

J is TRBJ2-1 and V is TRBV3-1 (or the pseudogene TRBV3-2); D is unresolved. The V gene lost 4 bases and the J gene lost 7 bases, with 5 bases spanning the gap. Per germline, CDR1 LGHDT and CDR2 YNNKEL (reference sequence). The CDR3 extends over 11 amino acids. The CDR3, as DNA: TGTGCCAGCAGCCGTAGGAATGAGCAGTTCTTC. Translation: CASSRRNEQFF.

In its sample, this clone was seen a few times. The chain's CDR3 is CASSLDGRNGYTF. CDR3 DNA: TGCGCCAGCAGCTTGGACGGCAGGAATGGCTACACCTTC. The gene calls are TRBV5-1 and TRBJ1-2; no definite D call. Trimming took 0 bases from V and 6 from J, leaving 9 bases between them. The CDR3 has 13 residues. Germline V gene data show CDR1 as SGHRS and CDR2 as YFSETQ.

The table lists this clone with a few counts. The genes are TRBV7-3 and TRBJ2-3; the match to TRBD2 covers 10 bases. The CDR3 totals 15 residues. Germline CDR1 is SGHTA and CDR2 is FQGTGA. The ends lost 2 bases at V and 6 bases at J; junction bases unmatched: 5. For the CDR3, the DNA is TGTGCCAGCAGCTTAGGTGGTAGCGGGGGGGATACGCAGTATTTT. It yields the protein CASSLGGSGGDTQYF.

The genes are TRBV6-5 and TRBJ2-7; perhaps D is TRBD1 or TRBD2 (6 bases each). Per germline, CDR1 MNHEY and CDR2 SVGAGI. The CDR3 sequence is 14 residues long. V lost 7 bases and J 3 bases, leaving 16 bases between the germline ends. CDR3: CASIQGGVHYEQYF. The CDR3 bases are TGTGCCAGCATACAGGGCGGGGTACACTACGAGCAGTACTTC.

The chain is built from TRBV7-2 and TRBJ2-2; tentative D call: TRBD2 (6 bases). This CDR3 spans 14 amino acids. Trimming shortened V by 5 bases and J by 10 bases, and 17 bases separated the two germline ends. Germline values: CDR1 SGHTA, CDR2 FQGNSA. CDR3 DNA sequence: TGTGCCAGCAGCCTAGGGACTCCCGCTGCGGAGCTGTTTTTT. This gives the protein CASSLGTPAAELFF.

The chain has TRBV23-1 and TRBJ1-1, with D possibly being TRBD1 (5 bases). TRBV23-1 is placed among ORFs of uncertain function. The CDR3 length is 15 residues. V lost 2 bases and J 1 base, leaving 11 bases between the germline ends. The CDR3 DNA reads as TGCGCCAGCAGTCAAGTCACGGGGCCGAACACTGAAGCTTTCTTT. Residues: CASSQVTGPNTEAFF.

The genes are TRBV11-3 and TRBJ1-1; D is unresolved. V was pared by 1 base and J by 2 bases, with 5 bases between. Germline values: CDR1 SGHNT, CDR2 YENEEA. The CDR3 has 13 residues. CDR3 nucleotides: TGTGCCAGCAGCTTAGGCTTCAACACTGAAGCTTTCTTT. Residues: CASSLGFNTEAFF.

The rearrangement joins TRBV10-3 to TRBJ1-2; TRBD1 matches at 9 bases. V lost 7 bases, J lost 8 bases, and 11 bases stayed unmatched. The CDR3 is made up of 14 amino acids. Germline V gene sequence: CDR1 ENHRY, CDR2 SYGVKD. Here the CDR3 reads CAITQATGGRGYTF. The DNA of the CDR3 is TGTGCCATCACGCAGGCGACAGGGGGAAGAGGCTACACCTTC.

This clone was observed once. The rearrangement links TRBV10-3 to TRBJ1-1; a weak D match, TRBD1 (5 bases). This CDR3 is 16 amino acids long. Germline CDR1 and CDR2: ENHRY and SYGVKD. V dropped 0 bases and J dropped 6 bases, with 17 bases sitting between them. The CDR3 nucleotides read TGTGCCATCAGTGAGTCGAGTCGGGGGAATGTGCCTGAAGCTTTCTTT. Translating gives CAISESSRGNVPEAFF.

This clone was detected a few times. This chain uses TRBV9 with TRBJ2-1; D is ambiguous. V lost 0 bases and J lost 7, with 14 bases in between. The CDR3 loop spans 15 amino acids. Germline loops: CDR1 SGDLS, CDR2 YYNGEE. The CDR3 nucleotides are TGTGCCAGCAGCGTAGCACTCAATCCGGGTAATGAGCAGTTCTTC. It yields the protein CASSVALNPGNEQFF.

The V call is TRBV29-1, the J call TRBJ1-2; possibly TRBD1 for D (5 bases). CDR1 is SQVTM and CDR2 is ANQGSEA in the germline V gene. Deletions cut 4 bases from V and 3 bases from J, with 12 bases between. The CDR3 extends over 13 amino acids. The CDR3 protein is CSVGGTEDYGYTF. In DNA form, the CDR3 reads TGCAGCGTTGGCGGGACTGAGGACTATGGCTACACCTTC.